These T cell receptor beta chains were read from a single sample in a study of blood T cell repertoires in COVID-19. Measured with immunoSEQ multiplex PCR; TCRdb has only the in-frame clones, and not every one. The sample lists fewer than 250,000 clones, 90% occurring once. The sample consisted of PBMCs or T cells enriched from blood (not recorded which). The receptors come from a man under 40 who had been exposed to COVID-19. CDR3s include the opening cysteine and the closing phenylalanine or tryptophan. D genes are given only for firm matches. Only some rows state a clone size, as once, few, many or a class for expanded clones.

CDR3nt,CDR3aa,abundance,j_gene,v_gene,d_gene,len
TGTGCCAGCAGCTTGGTGGGACAGGGTTATGGAAACACCATATATTTT,CASSLVGQGYGNTIYF,once,TRBJ1-3,TRBV5-6,TRBD1,16
TGTGCCAGCAGCACACGCAGGGGGGTTTACAATGAGCAGTTCTTC,CASSTRRGVYNEQFF,many,TRBJ2-1,TRBV11-2,.,15
TGTGCCAGCAGCCCCTGGACAGGGAGTGGGGATCAGCCCCAGCATTTT,CASSPWTGSGDQPQHF,.,TRBJ1-5,TRBV6-2/TRBV6-3,TRBD1,16
TGTGCCAGCAGCCTAGACAGGGGTCTGGGCTATGGCTACACCTTC,CASSLDRGLGYGYTF,.,TRBJ1-2,TRBV6-5,TRBD1,15
TGCGCCAGCAGCAACCAGACAGGGGGCGGTGAGACCCAGTACTTC,CASSNQTGGGETQYF,.,TRBJ2-5,TRBV5-1,TRBD1,15
TGTGCCAGCAGCCAAACCCTGGCGGGGGGGCCTCGGGAGCAGTTCTTC,CASSQTLAGGPREQFF,.,TRBJ2-1,TRBV7-3,TRBD2,16
TGTGCCGGAACCGGGGGGGCACAAGATACGCAGTATTTT,CAGTGGAQDTQYF,.,TRBJ2-3,TRBV30,TRBD2,13
TGCGCCAGCAGCTATGAATTGACAACCGGGGAGCTGTTTTTT,CASSYELTTGELFF,.,TRBJ2-2,TRBV4-3,.,14
TGTGCCAGCAGCTTGCCCTTCGGGACAGATCAAGAGACCCAGTACTTC,CASSLPFGTDQETQYF,.,TRBJ2-5,TRBV5-5,TRBD1,16
TGCGCCAGCAGCCAAGATCGGAAGGGGGCCTTGTTTTTT,CASSQDRKGALFF,.,TRBJ1-4,TRBV4-3,TRBD1,13
TGTGCCAGTAGTATAGGGACTAGCGGATCCTACGAGCAGTACTTC,CASSIGTSGSYEQYF,.,TRBJ2-7,TRBV19,TRBD2,15
TGTGCCAGTAGCCTCTATACAGGGGGCGCTGGGGCCAACGTCCTGACTTTC,CASSLYTGGAGANVLTF,.,TRBJ2-6,TRBV19,TRBD1,17
TGTGCCAGCGCCCGACAGGGCCCTCAGCCCCAGCATTTT,CASARQGPQPQHF,.,TRBJ1-5,TRBV12-3/TRBV12-4,TRBD1,13
TGTGCCAGCAGCTTGGTGGGGGCTACTGAAGCTTTCTTT,CASSLVGATEAFF,few,TRBJ1-1,TRBV5-4,.,13
TGTGCCAGCAGTTTAATCCGGGACCAGGGGTCACCCCTCCACTTT,CASSLIRDQGSPLHF,.,TRBJ1-6,TRBV27,.,15
TGTGCCAGCAGCCAAGATCTGTCTTGGGGAGCCGCAGCAACTAATGAAAAACTGTTTTTT,CASSQDLSWGAAATNEKLFF,.,TRBJ1-4,TRBV4-2,.,20
TGTGCCAGTAGTATCGGAGGGACAGGTAAATACGAGCAGTACTTC,CASSIGGTGKYEQYF,.,TRBJ2-7,TRBV19,TRBD1,15
TGTGCCTGCGACAGGCAAGAGTCTCCCCTCCACTTT,CACDRQESPLHF,.,TRBJ1-6,TRBV30,.,12
TGTGCCAGCAGCTTAGAATATAGGGGGCGGAACACTGAAGCTTTCTTT,CASSLEYRGRNTEAFF,.,TRBJ1-1,TRBV7-6,TRBD1,16
TGTGCCAGCAGCGTTCGGGGACAGGGCCCGAAGAAGAACACTGAAGCTTTCTTT,CASSVRGQGPKKNTEAFF,.,TRBJ1-1,TRBV27,TRBD1,18
TGTGCCAGCTGCCAGGGGTACCAAGAGACCCAGTACTTC,CASCQGYQETQYF,.,TRBJ2-5,TRBV2,.,13
TGCGCCAGCAGCCAAGAGGGGCCGGGGACCCAGTACTTC,CASSQEGPGTQYF,.,TRBJ2-5,TRBV4-1,.,13
TGTGCCAGCAGCTTAGGACAGGGTAACGGCAATCAGCCCCAGCATTTT,CASSLGQGNGNQPQHF,many,TRBJ1-5,TRBV7-8,TRBD1,16
TGTGCCAGCAGTTACGGAGGGCCGGTCCCTGGAAACACCATATATTTT,CASSYGGPVPGNTIYF,.,TRBJ1-3,TRBV6-5,.,16
TGTGCCAGCAGCCCTACAGGGGAGAGCTCCTACGAGCAGTACTTC,CASSPTGESSYEQYF,.,TRBJ2-7,TRBV7-3,TRBD1,15
TGCAGCGTTGTTACTAGCGGCACAGATACGCAGTATTTT,CSVVTSGTDTQYF,many,TRBJ2-3,TRBV29-1,TRBD2,13
TGTGCCAGCAGCTTGAGCGGTGTGTCCTATAATTCACCCCTCCACTTT,CASSLSGVSYNSPLHF,.,TRBJ1-6,TRBV7-9,.,16
TGTGCCAGCAGCCGTCGGGGGTCATCGGATACGCAGTATTTT,CASSRRGSSDTQYF,.,TRBJ2-3,TRBV6-5,.,14
TGTGCCAGCTCACCAAGTCGACTAGTGGGTAGTGAGCAGTTCTTC,CASSPSRLVGSEQFF,.,TRBJ2-1,TRBV18,.,15
TGTGCCAGTAGTGCCAGGACAGCCCCTAACACTGAAGCTTTCTTT,CASSARTAPNTEAFF,once,TRBJ1-1,TRBV19,.,15
TGTGCCAGCAGCTTAAGCAGGGCCAATGAGCAGTTCTTC,CASSLSRANEQFF,few,TRBJ2-1,TRBV7-9,.,13
TGTGCCAGCCTACAGGTTCTCAATCAGCCCCAGCATTTT,CASLQVLNQPQHF,.,TRBJ1-5,TRBV6-5,.,13
TGTGCCAGCGGACGCGGGACAGATCAGCCCCAGCATTTT,CASGRGTDQPQHF,.,TRBJ1-5,TRBV6-5,TRBD1,13
TGTGCCAGCAGCTTGGATGGGGGCCCTGGGGCTGGAAACACCATATATTTT,CASSLDGGPGAGNTIYF,.,TRBJ1-3,TRBV5-8,.,17
TGCGCCAGCAGCCGGTTAGCGGTGGGGGCCAAAAACATTCAGTACTTC,CASSRLAVGAKNIQYF,.,TRBJ2-4,TRBV4-1,.,16
TGTGCCAGCAGCTTAGAACGGGTTCAGCCCCAGCATTTT,CASSLERVQPQHF,.,TRBJ1-5,TRBV7-2,.,13
TGTGCCAGCAGTTTGATGTCGGGGGGGAGCAATCAGCCCCAGCATTTT,CASSLMSGGSNQPQHF,.,TRBJ1-5,TRBV28,.,16
TGTGCCAGCAGCGCAATGCAGGGGGCTGGGTACGAGCAGTACTTC,CASSAMQGAGYEQYF,.,TRBJ2-7,TRBV7-2,TRBD1,15
TGTGCCATCACGCTAAGTCCGGACAGGCGTACAGATACGCAGTATTTT,CAITLSPDRRTDTQYF,few,TRBJ2-3,TRBV10-3,TRBD1,16
TGTGCCAGCAGCCAAGTAAGATCGACTAGCGGGGGGGCCAATGAGCAGTTCTTC,CASSQVRSTSGGANEQFF,once,TRBJ2-1,TRBV3-1/TRBV3-2,TRBD2,18
TGTGCCAGTAGTATAACCCCTAGCAGGGGGCATTCACCCCTCCACTTT,CASSITPSRGHSPLHF,.,TRBJ1-6,TRBV19,TRBD1,16
TGTGCCAGCTCACCATTTCAAGCGGGGGGCCACGGTGGCATTCAGTACTTC,CASSPFQAGGHGGIQYF,.,TRBJ2-4,TRBV18,TRBD2,17
TGCGCCAGCAGCTTGGGGCGGGGGGCGGGGGATACGCAGTATTTT,CASSLGRGAGDTQYF,once,TRBJ2-3,TRBV5-1,TRBD2,15
TGCGCCAGCAGCCAAGAGGGCCCGAAGCCCCAGCATTTT,CASSQEGPKPQHF,.,TRBJ1-5,TRBV4-1,.,13
TGTGCCAGTAGTATCCAAATGACTAGCGGGGTTCACAATGAGCAGTTCTTC,CASSIQMTSGVHNEQFF,.,TRBJ2-1,TRBV19,TRBD2,17
TGTGCCAGCAGCTTAGGGGGGGGACAAACCTATACGCAGTATTTT,CASSLGGGQTYTQYF,.,TRBJ2-3,TRBV7-6,.,15
TGTGCCAGCAGCGGCAGGGGGGACACAGATACGCAGTATTTT,CASSGRGDTDTQYF,.,TRBJ2-3,TRBV21-1,.,14
TGCAGCGTACTCAGGGAAGACTATGGCTACACCTTC,CSVLREDYGYTF,.,TRBJ1-2,TRBV29-1,.,12
TGTGCCAGCAGCAAAGGAGCGACGAGCGGGGGGGCGAAGAAGAAGACCCAGTACTTC,CASSKGATSGGAKKKTQYF,few,TRBJ2-5,TRBV21-1,.,19
TGTGCCAGCAGCTTTGGAGTAGTCCGGGAGACCCAGTACTTC,CASSFGVVRETQYF,.,TRBJ2-5,TRBV7-6,.,14
TGTGCCAGCAGCCCCTATGGTACTAGCGGGGTTTACAATGAGCAGTTCTTC,CASSPYGTSGVYNEQFF,.,TRBJ2-1,TRBV5-6,TRBD2,17
TGTGCCAGCAGTTACTCCCCTTCGGAGACCCAGTACTTC,CASSYSPSETQYF,.,TRBJ2-5,TRBV6-2/TRBV6-3,.,13
TGTGCCAGCAGTCCGGACGTTCAAGCGGGTCAGTACTTC,CASSPDVQAGQYF,.,TRBJ2-5,TRBV6-5,.,13
TGTGCCAGCAGTTACTCATTCGGTCTTCGGGCTTTCTTT,CASSYSFGLRAFF,.,TRBJ1-1,TRBV6-5,.,13
TGCAGCGTTTCGACAGGGGAAAGTATCGACTATGGCTACACCTTC,CSVSTGESIDYGYTF,.,TRBJ1-2,TRBV29-1,TRBD1,15
TGTGCCAGCTCACGGCAGGACAGGGCTCTGACTGGCTACACCTTC,CASSRQDRALTGYTF,.,TRBJ1-2,TRBV18,TRBD1,15
TGTGCCAGCAGCCCTACTAGATTAAGTGAGCAGTTCTTC,CASSPTRLSEQFF,.,TRBJ2-1,TRBV14,.,13
TGTGCCAGCAGTTTAAGGGGGTGGGGGAGAGATGGCTACACCTTC,CASSLRGWGRDGYTF,.,TRBJ1-2,TRBV27,.,15
TGCAGTGCTAGTGAAGGGACAGGGGCCTCCTACGAGCAGTACTTC,CSASEGTGASYEQYF,hyperexpanded,TRBJ2-7,TRBV20-1,TRBD1,15
TGCGCCAGCAGCTACGGGACAGGGGGAGGGGTGAACACTGAAGCTTTCTTT,CASSYGTGGGVNTEAFF,.,TRBJ1-1,TRBV5-1,TRBD1,17